Following are 17 T cell receptor beta chains from one sample sequenced in a study of cytomegalovirus exposure and HLA in healthy donors (dated by TCRdb to 2016 to 2017). The library was built by means of the immunoSEQ multiplex PCR assay. For the multiplex PCR, a mixture combining 60 forward primers for TCR Vbeta segments and 13 reverse primers for TCR Jbeta segments was used. Here the immuneACCESS table is served through TCRdb, limited to in-frame sequences with V and J called. Missing clones are a known gap in these copies; in checked studies unresolved V genes cover under half, and the rest lacks a known reason. The sample includes under 130,000 clones, with over 60% observed a single time. More than 8% of the sample is held by the ten biggest clonotypes. Sequencing was done on a sample of PBMCs. These receptors were obtained from a man aged 40-49 years in good health and CMV-seropositive.

The V and J genes are TRBV28 and TRBJ1-2; possibly TRBD1 for D (5 bases). V gave up 4 bases and J gave up 8 bases, with 11 bases separating them. The CDR3 has 12 amino acids. From germline, CDR1 is MDHEN and CDR2 SYDVKM. The CDR3 DNA reads as TGTGCCAGCAGTTGGACCCAGGGAGGCTACACCTTC. Its translation is CASSWTQGGYTF.

The chain employs TRBV9 and TRBJ1-1, with no clear D. V was clipped by 1 base and J by 3 bases, with 10 bases between them. Looked up from germline, CDR1 is SGDLS and CDR2 is YYNGEE. This CDR3 spans 14 amino acids. The DNA of the CDR3 is TGTGCCAGCAGCGTACTTTCGGCGGACACTGAAGCTTTCTTT. It codes for CASSVLSADTEAFF.

This clone was counted a few times. V usage is TRBV9 and J usage is TRBJ2-2; D is unclear. The CDR3 consists of 14 residues. With 0 bases removed from V and 6 bases from J, the gap between germline ends came to 9 bases. From germline, CDR1 is SGDLS and CDR2 YYNGEE. The CDR3 DNA is TGTGCCAGCAGCGTAGGCGGCCCACCCGGGGAGCTGTTTTTT. Translating gives CASSVGGPPGELFF.

This clone was counted once. The chain is built from TRBV7-6 and TRBJ2-7; 8 nucleotides align to TRBD1. Trimming cost V 0 bases and J 5 bases; bases outside gene matches: 6. The V gene's germline CDR1 is SGHVS and CDR2 FNYEAQ. The CDR3 is 15 amino acids. DNA of the CDR3: TGTGCCAGCAGCTTAGCCGGGACAGGCGGCAACGAGCAGTACTTC. Translation: CASSLAGTGGNEQYF.

The chain has TRBV7-9 and TRBJ2-1, with 12 bases aligning to TRBD2. This CDR3 is 15 amino acids long. The germline V gene has CDR1 SEHNR and CDR2 FQNEAQ (reference sequence). The V gene end was trimmed by 4 bases and the J gene end by 7 bases; junction bases not matched to a gene: 5. The chain's CDR3 is CASSSRGLAGNEQFF. The CDR3 region has the DNA TGTGCCAGCAGCTCCCGCGGACTAGCGGGGAATGAGCAGTTCTTC.

The chain employs TRBV7-2 and TRBJ1-2, with TRBD1 as a possible D gene (6 bases). V shed 6 bases and J shed 4 bases, with 18 bases lying between them. The CDR3 is 15 residues long. The germline CDR1 and CDR2 sequences are SGHTA and FQGNSA. The CDR3 region is CASSPSRGAFYGYTF. The CDR3 DNA reads as TGTGCCAGCAGTCCCAGTCGGGGGGCGTTCTATGGCTACACCTTC.

J is TRBJ1-5 and V is TRBV5-5; the match to TRBD1 covers 10 bases. After removal of 5 bases from V and 6 bases from J, the junction contained 8 bases not matched to a gene. Germline CDR1 is SGHKS and CDR2 is YYEKEE (reference sequence). This CDR3 spans 15 amino acids. The CDR3 is CASSSGQGNFQPQHF. CDR3 in DNA: TGTGCCAGCAGTTCGGGACAGGGGAATTTTCAGCCCCAGCATTTT.

The chain recombines TRBV28 with TRBJ1-5, with TRBD1 as a possible D gene (5 bases). CDR1 is MDHEN and CDR2 is SYDVKM in the germline V gene. The CDR3 covers 15 residues. Trimming removed 3 bases at V and 7 bases at J, with 16 bases between. The CDR3 is CASSFRGSGRQPQHF. CDR3 coding DNA: TGTGCCAGCAGTTTTCGGGGGTCAGGGCGGCAGCCCCAGCATTTT.

The V and J genes are TRBV5-4 and TRBJ1-1; the D gene is possibly TRBD1 (6 bases). CDR3 length equals 16 residues. Trimming removed 0 bases at V and 0 bases at J, with 12 bases between. Germline V CDR1 and CDR2: SGHNT, YYREEE (reference sequence). CDR3 region: CASSLDGTTLNTEAFF. CDR3 in DNA: TGTGCCAGCAGCTTGGATGGGACAACGTTGAACACTGAAGCTTTCTTT.

V is TRBV4-1 and J is TRBJ2-3; tentatively, D is TRBD1 (7 bases). The CDR3 length is 16 residues. V lost 6 bases to trimming and J lost 0 bases, with 16 bases between them. CDR1 MGHRA and CDR2 YSYEKL come from the germline V gene. CDR3 sequence reads: CASRSAGGTSTDTQYF. The CDR3 DNA reads TGCGCCAGCAGAAGCGCAGGGGGGACTAGCACAGATACGCAGTATTTT.

In its sample, this clone was seen a few times. V gene TRBV7-9 combines with J gene TRBJ2-1; 9 bases map to TRBD2. The CDR3 has 18 amino acids. Losses at the gene ends were 0 bases for V and 8 bases for J; bases not matched to a gene: 14. Germline loops: CDR1 SEHNR, CDR2 FQNEAQ (reference sequence). The CDR3 protein is CASSLARLSGRGVDEQFF. CDR3 bases: TGTGCCAGCAGCTTAGCGCGCCTTAGCGGGAGAGGGGTAGATGAGCAGTTCTTC.

This chain joins TRBV15 and TRBJ1-5; the D gene is possibly TRBD1 (5 bases). Trimming removed 0 bases from V and 3 bases from J, with 12 bases in between. The V gene's germline CDR1 is LNHNV and CDR2 YYDKDF (reference sequence). The CDR3 extends over 16 amino acids. The CDR3 reads CATSRDGGAVNQPQHF. CDR3 nucleotides: TGTGCCACCAGCAGAGACGGTGGGGCGGTCAATCAGCCCCAGCATTTT.

The V gene is TRBV2, the J gene TRBJ1-5; 9 positions match TRBD1. Germline V CDR1 and CDR2: SNHLY, FYNNEI. V shed 1 base, J shed 0 bases, and the junction held 7 bases outside the gene matches. The CDR3 loop spans 18 amino acids. In DNA form, the CDR3 reads TGTGCCAGCAGTGAAGGAAGGACAGGGGCGATTAGCAATCAGCCCCAGCATTTT. Translating it yields CASSEGRTGAISNQPQHF.

The J gene is TRBJ2-4, the V gene TRBV29-1; 9 bases line up with TRBD1. Germline CDR1 reads SQVTM; CDR2 reads ANQGSEA. CDR3 length equals 13 residues. With V trimmed by 7 bases and J by 4 bases, 5 bases remained unmatched. Here the CDR3 reads CSASDRGKNIQYF. CDR3 in DNA: TGCAGCGCATCGGACAGGGGTAAAAACATTCAGTACTTC.

This sequence joins TRBV27 and TRBJ1-5, with D hard to call. Germline V gene data show CDR1 as MNHEY and CDR2 as SMNVEV (reference sequence). The CDR3 covers 15 residues. The V gene lost 2 bases and the J gene lost 3 bases, with 11 bases spanning the gap. This CDR3 reads CASSLEGRDNQPQHF. The CDR3 DNA follows: TGTGCCAGCAGTTTAGAGGGTCGGGACAATCAGCCCCAGCATTTT.

This clone came up once. The V gene is TRBV2, the J gene TRBJ2-2, with 10 bases that match TRBD2. Germline CDR1 SNHLY, CDR2 FYNNEI. V shed 8 bases, J shed 6 bases, and the junction held 9 bases outside the gene matches. This CDR3 has 15 residues. The CDR3 protein is CASCWLAGVPGELFF. CDR3 coding DNA: TGTGCCAGCTGTTGGCTAGCGGGAGTCCCCGGGGAGCTGTTTTTT.

The chain recombines TRBV6-1 with TRBJ1-6; D is undetermined. From germline, CDR1 is MNHNS and CDR2 SASEGT. This CDR3 comprises 13 residues. Trimming removed 5 bases at V and 9 bases at J, with 11 bases between. This CDR3 reads CASSQYPGSPLHF. CDR3 coding DNA: TGTGCCAGCAGTCAGTACCCAGGTTCACCCCTCCACTTT.